One and the same sample provided the 5 T cell receptor beta chains below, sequenced in a study of early T cells in non-severe SARS-CoV-2 infection. MiXCR, run by TCRdb on the 5' RACE reads, gives a single entry per CDR3 protein. The table records fewer than 30,000 distinct CDR3 sequences, about 4.5% of them present only once. Sequenced: whole blood. All receptors derive from an adult who was a healthcare worker with PCR-confirmed SARS-CoV-2 infection or an uninfected control (not recorded which).

CDR3 coding DNA: TGTGCCAGCCAGGGGGTCAGCTACAATGAGCAGTTCTTC. Encoded protein: CASQGVSYNEQFF. The chain links TRBV6-2 or TRBV6-3 to TRBJ2-1; 7 nucleotides match TRBD1. The CDR3 runs 13 residues. With V trimmed by 8 bases and J by 3 bases, 4 bases remained unmatched. Germline loops: CDR1 MNHEY, CDR2 SVGEGT.

The chain joins TRBV20-1 to TRBJ1-1; possible D gene TRBD1, 5 bases. Looked up from germline, CDR1 is DFQATT and CDR2 is SNEGSKA (reference sequence). The CDR3 covers 13 residues. V lost 5 bases to trimming and J lost 3 bases, with 13 bases between them. The CDR3 nucleotides are TGCAGTGCTCAGGCTGACAGTCACACTGAAGCTTTCTTT. Amino acid sequence: CSAQADSHTEAFF.

V and J are TRBV19 and TRBJ2-3; 10 bases map to TRBD2. Germline V gene lookup returns CDR1 LNHDA and CDR2 SQIVND (reference sequence). The CDR3 is 17 residues long. The junction had 8 bases not matched to a gene; V was cut back by 4 bases and J by 1 base. The CDR3 reads CASSTAGGPIGTDTQYF. Here the CDR3 DNA reads TGTGCCAGTAGTACAGCGGGAGGGCCAATTGGCACAGATACGCAGTATTTT. Full variable domain (rest looked up from reference TRBV19 and TRBJ2-3): DGGITQSPKYLFRKEGQNVTLSCEQNLNHDAMYWYRQDPGQGLRLIYYSQIVNDFQKGDIAEGYSVSREKKESFPLTVTSAQKNPTAFYLCASSTAGGPIGTDTQYFGPGTRLTVL.

About this clonotype: A much larger clone lies a single base off, so this may be a read error. The J gene is TRBJ2-7, the V gene TRBV5-4; maybe TRBD1 (6 bases). This CDR3 has 13 amino acids. Germline V gives CDR1 SGHNT, CDR2 YYREEE (reference sequence). The CDR3 here is CVSSLEGAYEQYF. CDR3 DNA: TGTGTCAGCAGCTTAGAGGGGGCCTACGAGCAGTACTTC. Complete variable domain (other parts from reference TRBV5-4 and TRBJ2-7): ETGVTQSPTHLIKTRGQQVTLRCSSQSGHNTVSWYQQALGQGPQFIFQYYREEENGRGNFPPRFSGLQFPNYSSELNVNALELDDSALYLCVSSLEGAYEQYFGPGTRLTVT.

Concerning this clonotype itself: A much larger clone lies a single base off, so this may be a read error. This chain uses TRBV30 with TRBJ1-1, with D uncertain. This CDR3 is built from 12 residues. Germline V gives CDR1 GTSNPN, CDR2 SVGIG (reference sequence). The CDR3, as DNA: TGTGCCAGGAGTGTGTCAGAGACTGAAGCTTTCTTT. Protein product: CARSVSETEAFF. Together with reference TRBV30 and TRBJ1-1, the CDR3 gives the full variable domain: SQTIHQWPATLVQPVGSPLSLECTVEGTSNPNLYWYRQAAGRGLQLLFYSVGIGQISSEVPQNLSASRPQDRQFILSSKKLLLSDSGFYLCARSVSETEAFFGQGTRLTVV.